This T cell receptor beta chain was captured in a study of blood T cell repertoires in COVID-19. Overall study: T cells, B-cell-depleted T cells, or PBMCs supplied cDNA or gDNA.

As handled by the study authors: Amplification of reference gene primers was used by the study to estimate nucleated cell counts. Assay used: immunoSEQ multiplex PCR; TCRdb lists only in-frame clones, some missing. That table gives V, J and clone size, and the DNA gave D and trimming. The sample records about 80,000 clones, around 86% being singletons. Germline V gene data show CDR1 as GTSNPN and CDR2 as SVGIG (reference sequence). V was clipped by 2 bases and J by 3 bases, with 19 bases between them. There are 16 residues in the CDR3. The chain is built from TRBV30 and TRBJ1-2; D remains ambiguous. The clonotype comes from a human donor in a cohort sampled during active COVID-19. The specimen was peripheral blood. CDR3 in amino acids: CAWSPPPPGPYYGYTF. The CDR3, as DNA: TGTGCCTGGAGTCCTCCCCCCCCGGGTCCTTACTATGGCTACACCTTC.